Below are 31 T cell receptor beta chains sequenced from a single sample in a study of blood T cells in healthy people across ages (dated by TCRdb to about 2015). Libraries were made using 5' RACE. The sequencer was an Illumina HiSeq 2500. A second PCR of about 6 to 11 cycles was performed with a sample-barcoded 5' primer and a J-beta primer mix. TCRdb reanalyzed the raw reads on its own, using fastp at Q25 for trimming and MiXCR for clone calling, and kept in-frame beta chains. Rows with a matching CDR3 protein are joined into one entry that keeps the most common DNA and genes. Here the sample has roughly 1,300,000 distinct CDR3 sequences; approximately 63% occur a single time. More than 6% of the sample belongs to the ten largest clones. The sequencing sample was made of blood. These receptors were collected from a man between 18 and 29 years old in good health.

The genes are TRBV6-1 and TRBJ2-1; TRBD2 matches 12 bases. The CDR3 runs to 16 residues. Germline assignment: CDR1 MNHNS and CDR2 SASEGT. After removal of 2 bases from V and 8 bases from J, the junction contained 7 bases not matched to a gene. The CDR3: CASSELASGGAYEQFF. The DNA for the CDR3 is TGTGCCAGCAGTGAACTGGCTAGCGGGGGGGCGTATGAGCAGTTCTTC.

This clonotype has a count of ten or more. The DNA for the CDR3 is TGCAGTGCTGAAGCAGTAGCGGGTGAAAAATACGAGCAGTACTTC. It specifies CSAEAVAGEKYEQYF. V usage is TRBV20-1 and J usage is TRBJ2-7; 7 bases fit TRBD2. Germline-derived CDR1 and CDR2 are DFQATT and SNEGSKA (reference sequence). V lost 5 bases, J lost 4 bases, and 14 bases stayed unmatched. The CDR3 has 15 residues.

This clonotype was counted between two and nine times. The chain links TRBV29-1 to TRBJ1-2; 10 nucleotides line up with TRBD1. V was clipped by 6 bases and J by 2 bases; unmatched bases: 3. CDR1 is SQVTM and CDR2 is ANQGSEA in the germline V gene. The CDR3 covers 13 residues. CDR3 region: CSVGTGVNYGYTF. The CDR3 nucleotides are TGCAGCGTAGGGACAGGGGTAAACTATGGCTACACCTTC.

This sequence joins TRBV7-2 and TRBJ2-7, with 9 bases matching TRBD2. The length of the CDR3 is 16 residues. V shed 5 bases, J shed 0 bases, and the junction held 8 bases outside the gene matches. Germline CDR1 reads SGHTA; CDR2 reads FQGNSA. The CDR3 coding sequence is TGTGCCAGCAGCCCAACAAGCGGGGGGCACTCCTACGAGCAGTACTTC. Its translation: CASSPTSGGHSYEQYF. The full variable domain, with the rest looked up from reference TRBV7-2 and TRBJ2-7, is GAGVSQSPSNKVTEKGKDVELRCDPISGHTALYWYRQSLGQGLEFLIYFQGNSAPDKSGLPSDRFSAERTGGSVSTLTIQRTQQEDSAVYLCASSPTSGGHSYEQYFGPGTRLTVT.

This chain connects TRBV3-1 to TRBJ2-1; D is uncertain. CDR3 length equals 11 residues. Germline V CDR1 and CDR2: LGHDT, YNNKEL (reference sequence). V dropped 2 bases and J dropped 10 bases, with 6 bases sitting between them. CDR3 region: CASSQRTEQFF. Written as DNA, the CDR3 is TGTGCCAGCAGCCAACGGACGGAGCAGTTCTTC.

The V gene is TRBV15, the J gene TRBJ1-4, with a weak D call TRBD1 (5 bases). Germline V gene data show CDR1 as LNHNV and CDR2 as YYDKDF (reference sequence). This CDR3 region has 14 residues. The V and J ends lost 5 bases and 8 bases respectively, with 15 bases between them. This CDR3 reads CATSGGMGVEKLFF. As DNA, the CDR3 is TGTGCCACCAGCGGAGGGATGGGGGTCGAAAAACTGTTTTTT.

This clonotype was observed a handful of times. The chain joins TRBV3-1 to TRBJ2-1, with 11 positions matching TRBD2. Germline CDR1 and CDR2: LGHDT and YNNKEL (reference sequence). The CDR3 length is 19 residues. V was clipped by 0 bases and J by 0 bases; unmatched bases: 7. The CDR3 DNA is TGTGCCAGCAGCCAAGATTCACTAGCGGGGGTCAGCTCCTACAATGAGCAGTTCTTC. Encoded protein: CASSQDSLAGVSSYNEQFF.

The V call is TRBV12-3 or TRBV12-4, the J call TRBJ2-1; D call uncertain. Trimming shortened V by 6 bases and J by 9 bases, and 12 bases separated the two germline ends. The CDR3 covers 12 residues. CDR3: CASRLRLREQFF. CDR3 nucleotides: TGTGCCAGCAGGCTCAGGCTTCGTGAGCAGTTCTTC.

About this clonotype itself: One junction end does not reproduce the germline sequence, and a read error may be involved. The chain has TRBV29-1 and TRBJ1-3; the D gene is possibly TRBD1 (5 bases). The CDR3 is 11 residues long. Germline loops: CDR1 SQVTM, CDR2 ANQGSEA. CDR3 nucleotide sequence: TGCAGCGTCGAAGTAGGGACCCGGGGATATTTT. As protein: CSVEVGTRGYF. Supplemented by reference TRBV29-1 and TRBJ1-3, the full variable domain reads SAVISQKPSRDICQRGTSLTIQCQVDSQVTMMFWYRQQPGQSLTLIATANQGSEATYESGFVIDKFPISRPNLTFSTLTVSNMSPEDSSIYLCSVEVGTRGYFGEGSWLTVV.

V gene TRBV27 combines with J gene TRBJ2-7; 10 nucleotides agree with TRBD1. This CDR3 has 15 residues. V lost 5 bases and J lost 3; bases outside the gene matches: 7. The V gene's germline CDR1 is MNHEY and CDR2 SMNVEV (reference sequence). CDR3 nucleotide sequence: TGTGCCAGCAGTCCCACGGGACAGGGGTTCTACGAGCAGTACTTC. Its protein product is CASSPTGQGFYEQYF.

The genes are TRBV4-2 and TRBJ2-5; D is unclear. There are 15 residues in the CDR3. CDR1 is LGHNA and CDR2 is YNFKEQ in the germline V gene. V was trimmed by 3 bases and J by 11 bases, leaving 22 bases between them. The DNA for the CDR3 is TGTGCCAGCAGCCAGCCGGGCTTTCCTCACGATGAGCAGTACTTC. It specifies CASSQPGFPHDEQYF.

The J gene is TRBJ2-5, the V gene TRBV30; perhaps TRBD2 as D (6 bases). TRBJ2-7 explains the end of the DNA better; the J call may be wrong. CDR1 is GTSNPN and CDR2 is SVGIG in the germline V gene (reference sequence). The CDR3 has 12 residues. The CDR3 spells CAWSPTGDEQYF. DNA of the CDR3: TGTGCCTGGAGCCCCACGGGGGACGAGCAGTACTTC.

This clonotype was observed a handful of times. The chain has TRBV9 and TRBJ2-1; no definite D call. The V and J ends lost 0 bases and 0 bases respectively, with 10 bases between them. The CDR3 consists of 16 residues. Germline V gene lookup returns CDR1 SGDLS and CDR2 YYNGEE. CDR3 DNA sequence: TGTGCCAGCAGCGTAGCAGTGCTGAGCTCCTACAATGAGCAGTTCTTC. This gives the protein CASSVAVLSSYNEQFF.

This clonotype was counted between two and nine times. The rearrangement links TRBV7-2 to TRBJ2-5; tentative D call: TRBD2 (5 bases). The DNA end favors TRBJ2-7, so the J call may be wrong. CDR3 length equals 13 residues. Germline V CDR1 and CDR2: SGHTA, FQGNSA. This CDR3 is CASSLGGRGEQYF. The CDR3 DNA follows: TGTGCCAGCAGCTTAGGGGGTCGGGGCGAGCAGTACTTC.

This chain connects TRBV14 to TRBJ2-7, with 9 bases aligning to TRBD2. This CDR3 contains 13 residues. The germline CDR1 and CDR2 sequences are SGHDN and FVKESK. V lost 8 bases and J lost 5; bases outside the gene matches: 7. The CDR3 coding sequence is TGTGCCAGCCGGGCGGGAGGGGACGACGAGCAGTACTTC. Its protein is CASRAGGDDEQYF.

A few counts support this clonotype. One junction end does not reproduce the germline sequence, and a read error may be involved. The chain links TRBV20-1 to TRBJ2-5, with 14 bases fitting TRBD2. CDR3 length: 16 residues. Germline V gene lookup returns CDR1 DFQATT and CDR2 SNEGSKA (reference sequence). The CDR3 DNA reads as TGCAGTGCAAGAGAGACTAGCGGGGGGGCCTGGGAGACCCAGTACTTC. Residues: CSARETSGGAWETQYF.

Here the CDR3 reads CARRTGGYEQYF. CDR3 DNA sequence: TGTGCCAGACGGACAGGGGGGTACGAGCAGTACTTC. This rearrangement joins TRBV2 to TRBJ2-7, with 10 bases lining up with TRBD1. The junction had 3 bases not matched to a gene; V was cut back by 9 bases and J by 4 bases. Germline V CDR1 and CDR2: SNHLY, FYNNEI. CDR3 length equals 12 residues. The variable domain in full, with the rest retrieved from reference TRBV2 and TRBJ2-7, is EPEVTQTPSHQVTQMGQEVILRCVPISNHLYFYWYRQILGQKVEFLVSFYNNEISEKSEIFDDQFSVERPDGSNFTLKIRSTKLEDSAMYFCARRTGGYEQYFGPGTRLTVT.

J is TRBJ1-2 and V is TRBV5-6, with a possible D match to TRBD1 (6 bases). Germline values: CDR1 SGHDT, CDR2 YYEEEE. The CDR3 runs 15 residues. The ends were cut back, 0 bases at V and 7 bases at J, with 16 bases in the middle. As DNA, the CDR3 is TGTGCCAGCAGCTTGGAAGGGGGGCGCCGGCGTGGCTACACCTTC. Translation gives CASSLEGGRRRGYTF.

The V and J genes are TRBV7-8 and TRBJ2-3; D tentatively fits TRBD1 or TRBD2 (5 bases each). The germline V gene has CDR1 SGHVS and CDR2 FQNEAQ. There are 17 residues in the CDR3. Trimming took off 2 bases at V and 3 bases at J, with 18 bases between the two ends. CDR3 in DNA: TGTGCCAGCAGCTTATTGGGGGTCGGTGGGGTAACAGATACGCAGTATTTT. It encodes CASSLLGVGGVTDTQYF.

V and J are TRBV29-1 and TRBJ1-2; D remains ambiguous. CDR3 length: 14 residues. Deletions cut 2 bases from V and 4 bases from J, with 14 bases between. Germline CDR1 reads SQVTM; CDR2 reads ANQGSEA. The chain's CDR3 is CSVESISESYGYTF. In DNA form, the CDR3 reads TGCAGCGTTGAATCCATTTCGGAGAGCTATGGCTACACCTTC. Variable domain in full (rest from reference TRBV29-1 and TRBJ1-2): SAVISQKPSRDICQRGTSLTIQCQVDSQVTMMFWYRQQPGQSLTLIATANQGSEATYESGFVIDKFPISRPNLTFSTLTVSNMSPEDSSIYLCSVESISESYGYTFGSGTRLTVV.

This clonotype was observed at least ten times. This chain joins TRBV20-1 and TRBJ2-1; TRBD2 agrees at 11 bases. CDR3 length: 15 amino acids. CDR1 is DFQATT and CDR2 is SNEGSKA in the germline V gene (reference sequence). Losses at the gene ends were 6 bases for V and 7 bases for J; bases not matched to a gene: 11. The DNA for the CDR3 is TGCAGTGCCGAAGAACTAGCGGGGGAGATAAATGAGCAGTTCTTC. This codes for CSAEELAGEINEQFF.

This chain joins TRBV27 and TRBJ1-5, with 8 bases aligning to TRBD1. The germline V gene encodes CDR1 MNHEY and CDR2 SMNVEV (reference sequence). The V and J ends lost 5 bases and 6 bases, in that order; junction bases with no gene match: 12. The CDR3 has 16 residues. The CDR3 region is CASSKRQGLAGQPQHF. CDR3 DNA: TGTGCCAGCAGTAAGAGACAGGGGTTGGCGGGTCAGCCCCAGCATTTT.

This CDR3 is CASSAGGTPLQYF. CDR3 sequence (DNA): TGTGCCAGCAGCGCTGGGGGGACCCCGCTTCAGTACTTC. The chain carries TRBV7-2 and TRBJ2-7, with a weak D call TRBD2 (6 bases). The CDR3 runs to 13 residues. V was pared by 5 bases and J by 10 bases, with 18 bases between. Germline V lookup: CDR1 SGHTA, CDR2 FQGNSA.

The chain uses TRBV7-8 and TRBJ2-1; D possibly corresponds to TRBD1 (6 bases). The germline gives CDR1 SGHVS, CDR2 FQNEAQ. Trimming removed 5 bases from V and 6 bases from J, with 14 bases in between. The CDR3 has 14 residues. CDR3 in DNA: TGTGCCAGCAGCCCGACAGGCGCCGCCAATGAGCAGTTCTTC. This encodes CASSPTGAANEQFF. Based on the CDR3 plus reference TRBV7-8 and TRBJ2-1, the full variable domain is GAGVSQSPRYKVAKRGQDVALRCDPISGHVSLFWYQQALGQGPEFLTYFQNEAQLDKSGLPSDRFFAERPEGSVSTLKIQRTQQEDSAVYLCASSPTGAANEQFFGPGTRLTVL.

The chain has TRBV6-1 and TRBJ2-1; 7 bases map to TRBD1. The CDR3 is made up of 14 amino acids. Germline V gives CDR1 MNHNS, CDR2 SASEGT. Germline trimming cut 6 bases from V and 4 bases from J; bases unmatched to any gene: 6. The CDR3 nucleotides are TGTGCCAGCAGAGGGCTGGGACAGTACAATGAGCAGTTCTTC. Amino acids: CASRGLGQYNEQFF.

The CDR3 DNA reads as TGTGCTAGTGGTTTGGGCCGGGACAGAGGTACGCAGTATTTT. It codes for CASGLGRDRGTQYF. V gene TRBV12-5 combines with J gene TRBJ2-3; 7 bases are shared with TRBD1. The length of the CDR3 is 14 residues. V lost 1 base, J lost 8 bases, and 6 bases stayed unmatched. CDR1 is LGHNT and CDR2 is FRNRAP in the germline V gene.

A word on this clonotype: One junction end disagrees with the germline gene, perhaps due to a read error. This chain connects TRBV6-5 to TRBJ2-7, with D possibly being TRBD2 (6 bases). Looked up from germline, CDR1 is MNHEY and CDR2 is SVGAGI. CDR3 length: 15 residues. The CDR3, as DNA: TGTGCCAGCAGTTACTCCGGGGGTCGGACGTACGAGCAGAACTTC. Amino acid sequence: CASSYSGGRTYEQNF.

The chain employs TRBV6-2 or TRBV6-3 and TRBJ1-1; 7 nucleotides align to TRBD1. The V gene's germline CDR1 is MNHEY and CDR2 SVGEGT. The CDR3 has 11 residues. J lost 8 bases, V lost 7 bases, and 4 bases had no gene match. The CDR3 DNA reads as TGTGCCAGCACCCAGGGACAGGAAGCTTTCTTT. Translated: CASTQGQEAFF.

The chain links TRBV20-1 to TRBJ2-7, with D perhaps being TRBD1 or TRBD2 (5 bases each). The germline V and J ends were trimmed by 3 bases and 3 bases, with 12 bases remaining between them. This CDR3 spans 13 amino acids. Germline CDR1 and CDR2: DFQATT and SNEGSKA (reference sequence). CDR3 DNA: TGCAGTGCTAGTGAGGGGCAGGGCTACGAGCAGTACTTC. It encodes CSASEGQGYEQYF.

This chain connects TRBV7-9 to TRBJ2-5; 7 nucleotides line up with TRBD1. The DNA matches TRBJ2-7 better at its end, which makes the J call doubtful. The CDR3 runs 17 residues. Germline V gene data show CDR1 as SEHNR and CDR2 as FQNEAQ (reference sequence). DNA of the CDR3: TGTGCCAGCAGCCTAAGTACCGGGTCAGGGGGATCTTACGAGCAGTACTTC. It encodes CASSLSTGSGGSYEQYF.

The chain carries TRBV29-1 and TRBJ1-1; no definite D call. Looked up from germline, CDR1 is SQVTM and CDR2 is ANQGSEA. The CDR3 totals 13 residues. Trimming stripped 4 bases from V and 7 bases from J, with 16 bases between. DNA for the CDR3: TGCAGCGTTGTTTTGCAGGTCTCAGGTGAAGCTTTCTTT. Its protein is CSVVLQVSGEAFF. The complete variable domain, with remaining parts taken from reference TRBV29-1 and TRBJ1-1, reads SAVISQKPSRDICQRGTSLTIQCQVDSQVTMMFWYRQQPGQSLTLIATANQGSEATYESGFVIDKFPISRPNLTFSTLTVSNMSPEDSSIYLCSVVLQVSGEAFFGQGTRLTVV.